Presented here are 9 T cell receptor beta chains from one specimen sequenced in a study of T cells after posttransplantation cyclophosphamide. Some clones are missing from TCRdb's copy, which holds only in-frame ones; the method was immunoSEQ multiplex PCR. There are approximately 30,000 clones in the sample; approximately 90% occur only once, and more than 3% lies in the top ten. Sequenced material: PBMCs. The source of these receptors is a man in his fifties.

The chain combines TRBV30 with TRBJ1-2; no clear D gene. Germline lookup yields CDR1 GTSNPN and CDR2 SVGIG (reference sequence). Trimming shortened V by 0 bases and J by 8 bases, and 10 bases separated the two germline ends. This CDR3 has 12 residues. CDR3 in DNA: TGTGCCTGGAGTGTAAATAGGAGGGGCTACACCTTC. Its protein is CAWSVNRRGYTF.

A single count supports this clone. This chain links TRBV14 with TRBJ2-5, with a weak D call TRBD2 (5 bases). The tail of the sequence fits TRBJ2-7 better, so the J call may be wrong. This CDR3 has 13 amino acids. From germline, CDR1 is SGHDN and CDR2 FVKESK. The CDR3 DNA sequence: TGTGCCAGCAGCCCTACTAGATTCTACGAGCAGTACTTC. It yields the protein CASSPTRFYEQYF.

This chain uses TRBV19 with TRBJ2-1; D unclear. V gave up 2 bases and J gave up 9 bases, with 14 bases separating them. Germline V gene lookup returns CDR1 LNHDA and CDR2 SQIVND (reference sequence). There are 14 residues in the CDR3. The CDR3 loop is CASSITAGSAEQFF. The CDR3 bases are TGTGCCAGTAGTATAACAGCCGGTTCGGCTGAGCAGTTCTTC.

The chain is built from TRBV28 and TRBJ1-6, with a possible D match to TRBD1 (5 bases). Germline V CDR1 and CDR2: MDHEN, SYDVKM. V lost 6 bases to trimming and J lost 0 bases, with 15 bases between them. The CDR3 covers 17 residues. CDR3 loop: CASSSSGGGSYNSPLHF. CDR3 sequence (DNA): TGTGCCAGCAGCTCCTCGGGGGGGGGCTCCTATAATTCACCCCTCCACTTT.

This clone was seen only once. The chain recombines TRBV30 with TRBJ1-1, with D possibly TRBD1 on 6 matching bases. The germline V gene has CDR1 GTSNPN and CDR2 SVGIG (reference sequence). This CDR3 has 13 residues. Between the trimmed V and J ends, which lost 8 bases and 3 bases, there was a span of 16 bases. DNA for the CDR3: TGTGCCGGGAAAGGACAGCTATACACTGAAGCTTTCTTT. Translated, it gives CAGKGQLYTEAFF.

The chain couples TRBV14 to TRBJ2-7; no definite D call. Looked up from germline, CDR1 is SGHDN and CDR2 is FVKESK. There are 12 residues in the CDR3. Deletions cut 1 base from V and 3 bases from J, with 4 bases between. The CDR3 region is CASSQGLYEQYF. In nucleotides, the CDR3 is TGTGCCAGCAGCCAAGGACTCTACGAGCAGTACTTC.

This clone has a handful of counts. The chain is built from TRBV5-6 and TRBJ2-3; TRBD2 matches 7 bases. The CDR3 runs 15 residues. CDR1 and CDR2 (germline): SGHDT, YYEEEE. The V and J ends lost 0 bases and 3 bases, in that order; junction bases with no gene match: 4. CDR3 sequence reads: CASSLVGGSTDTQYF. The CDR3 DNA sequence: TGTGCCAGCAGCTTGGTCGGCGGGAGTACAGATACGCAGTATTTT.

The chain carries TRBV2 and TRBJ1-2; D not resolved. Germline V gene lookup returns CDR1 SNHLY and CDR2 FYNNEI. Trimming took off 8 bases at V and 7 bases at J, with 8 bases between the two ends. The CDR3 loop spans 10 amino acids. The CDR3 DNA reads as TGTGCCAGCGGTGGGCTTGGCTACACCTTC. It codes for CASGGLGYTF.

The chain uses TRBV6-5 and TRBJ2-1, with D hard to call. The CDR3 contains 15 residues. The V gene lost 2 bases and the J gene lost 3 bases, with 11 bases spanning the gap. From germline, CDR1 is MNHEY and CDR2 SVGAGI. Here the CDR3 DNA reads TGTGCCAGCAGTTACACTGAGGCCGGCTACAATGAGCAGTTCTTC. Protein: CASSYTEAGYNEQFF.